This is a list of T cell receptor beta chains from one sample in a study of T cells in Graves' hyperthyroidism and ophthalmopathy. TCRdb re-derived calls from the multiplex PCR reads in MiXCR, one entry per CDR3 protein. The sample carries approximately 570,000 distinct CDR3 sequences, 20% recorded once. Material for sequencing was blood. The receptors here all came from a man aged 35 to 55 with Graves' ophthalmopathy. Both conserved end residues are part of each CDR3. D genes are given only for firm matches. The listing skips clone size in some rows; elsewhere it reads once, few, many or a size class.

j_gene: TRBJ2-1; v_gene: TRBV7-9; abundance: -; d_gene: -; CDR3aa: CASSLGRGPTYNEQFF; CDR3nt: TGTGCCAGCAGCTTAGGTAGGGGCCCAACCTACAATGAGCAGTTCTTC
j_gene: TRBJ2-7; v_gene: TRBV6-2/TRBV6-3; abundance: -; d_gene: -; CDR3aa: CASSPRVPSSYEQYF; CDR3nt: TGTGCCAGCAGTCCCAGGGTTCCGAGCTCCTACGAGCAGTACTTC
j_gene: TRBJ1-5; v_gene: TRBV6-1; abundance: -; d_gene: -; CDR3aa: CASSDRDNQPQHF; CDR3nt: TGTGCCAGCAGTGACAGGGACAATCAGCCCCAGCATTTT
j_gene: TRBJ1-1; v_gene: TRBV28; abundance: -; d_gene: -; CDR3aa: CASSFVNTEAFF; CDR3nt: TGTGCCAGCAGTTTTGTTAACACTGAAGCTTTCTTT
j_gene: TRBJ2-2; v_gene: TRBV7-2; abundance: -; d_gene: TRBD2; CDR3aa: CASSSSGGAVGGELFF; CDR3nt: TGTGCCAGCAGCTCTAGCGGGGGGGCGGTTGGCGGGGAGCTGTTTTTT
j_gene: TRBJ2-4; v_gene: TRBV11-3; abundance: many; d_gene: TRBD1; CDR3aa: CASSSGQGSGIQYF; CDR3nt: TGTGCCAGCAGCTCGGGACAGGGGTCGGGCATTCAGTACTTC
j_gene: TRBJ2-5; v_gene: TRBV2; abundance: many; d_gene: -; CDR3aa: CASKAGSGLGETQYF; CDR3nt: TGTGCCAGCAAGGCTGGGAGCGGGCTGGGTGAGACCCAGTACTTC
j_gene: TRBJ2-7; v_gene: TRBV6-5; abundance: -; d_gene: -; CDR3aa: CASSYSGQGPEQYF; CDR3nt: TGTGCCAGCAGTTACTCGGGCCAGGGGCCCGAGCAGTACTTC
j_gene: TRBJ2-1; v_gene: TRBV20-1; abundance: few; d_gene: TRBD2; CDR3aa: CSAPRPWTSIYNEQFF; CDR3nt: TGCAGTGCTCCCAGGCCGTGGACTAGCATCTACAATGAGCAGTTCTTC
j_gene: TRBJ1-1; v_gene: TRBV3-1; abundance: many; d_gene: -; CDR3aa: CASSQQAYTEAFF; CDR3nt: TGTGCCAGCAGCCAACAGGCCTACACTGAAGCTTTCTTT
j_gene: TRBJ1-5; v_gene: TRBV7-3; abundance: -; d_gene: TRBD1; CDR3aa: CASSGQGVNSNQPQHF; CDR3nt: TGTGCCAGCAGCGGACAGGGGGTAAATAGCAATCAGCCCCAGCATTTT
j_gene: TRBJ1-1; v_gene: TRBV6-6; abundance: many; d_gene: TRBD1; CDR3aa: CASSYDRRDRVITEAFF; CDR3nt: TGTGCCAGCAGTTACGATCGCAGGGACAGGGTAATCACTGAAGCTTTCTTT
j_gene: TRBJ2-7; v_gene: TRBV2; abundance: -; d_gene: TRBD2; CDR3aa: CASKKTSGINRRSSYEQYF; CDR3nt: TGTGCCAGCAAGAAGACTAGCGGGATTAACCGCCGAAGCTCCTACGAGCAGTACTTC
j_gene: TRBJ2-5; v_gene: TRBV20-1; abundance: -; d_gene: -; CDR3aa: CSARGIPQETQYF; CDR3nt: TGCAGTGCTAGAGGAATCCCTCAAGAGACCCAGTACTTC
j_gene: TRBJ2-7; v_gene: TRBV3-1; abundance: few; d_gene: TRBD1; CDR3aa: CASSQFVRTGNYEQYF; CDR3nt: TGTGCCAGCAGCCAATTCGTAAGGACAGGTAACTACGAGCAGTACTTC
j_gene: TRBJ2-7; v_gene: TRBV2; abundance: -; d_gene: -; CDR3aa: CASSPTGPGRYEQYF; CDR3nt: TGTGCCAGCAGCCCAACGGGCCCGGGCCGCTACGAGCAGTACTTC
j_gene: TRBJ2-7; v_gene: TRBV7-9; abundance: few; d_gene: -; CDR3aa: CASSQPGTPYEQYF; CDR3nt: TGTGCCAGCAGCCAACCCGGGACCCCCTACGAGCAGTACTTC
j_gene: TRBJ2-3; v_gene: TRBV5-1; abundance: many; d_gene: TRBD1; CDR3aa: CASSLSRQGAVTDTQYF; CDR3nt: TGCGCCAGCAGCCTCTCCCGACAGGGGGCCGTCACAGATACGCAGTATTTT
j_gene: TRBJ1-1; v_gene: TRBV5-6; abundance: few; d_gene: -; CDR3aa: CASSSQPGREGTEAFF; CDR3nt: TGTGCCAGCAGCTCCCAGCCCGGAAGGGAGGGGACTGAAGCTTTCTTT
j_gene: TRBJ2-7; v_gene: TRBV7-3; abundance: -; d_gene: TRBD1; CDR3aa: CASSLTGDRGYEQYF; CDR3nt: TGTGCCAGCAGCTTAACAGGGGACAGAGGCTACGAGCAGTACTTC
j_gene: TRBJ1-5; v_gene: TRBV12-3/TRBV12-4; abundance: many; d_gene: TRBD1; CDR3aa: CASSLGDREGQPQHF; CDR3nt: TGTGCCAGCAGTTTAGGCGACAGGGAGGGTCAGCCCCAGCATTTT
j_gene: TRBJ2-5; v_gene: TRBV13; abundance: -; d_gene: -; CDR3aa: CASRAEGETQYF; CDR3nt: TGTGCCAGCAGGGCCGAGGGGGAGACCCAGTACTTC
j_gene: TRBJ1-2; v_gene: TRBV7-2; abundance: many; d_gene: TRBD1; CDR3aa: CASSYRGFYGYTF; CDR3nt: TGTGCCAGCAGCTACAGGGGATTCTATGGCTACACCTTC
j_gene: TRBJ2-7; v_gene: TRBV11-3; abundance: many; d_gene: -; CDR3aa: CASSLDPLTEQYF; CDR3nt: TGTGCCAGCAGCTTAGATCCACTGACAGAGCAGTACTTC
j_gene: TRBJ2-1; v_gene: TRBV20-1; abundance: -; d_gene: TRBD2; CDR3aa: CSAIDLAGVYEQFF; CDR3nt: TGCAGTGCTATCGACCTAGCGGGAGTATATGAGCAGTTCTTC
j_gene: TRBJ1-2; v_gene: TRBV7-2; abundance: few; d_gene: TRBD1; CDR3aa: CASSREGTGGSGYTF; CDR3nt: TGTGCCAGCAGCCGAGAAGGGACAGGGGGTTCTGGCTACACCTTC
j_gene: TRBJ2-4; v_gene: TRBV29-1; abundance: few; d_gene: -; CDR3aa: CSVEESGAKNIQYF; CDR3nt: TGCAGCGTTGAAGAGTCAGGAGCCAAAAACATTCAGTACTTC
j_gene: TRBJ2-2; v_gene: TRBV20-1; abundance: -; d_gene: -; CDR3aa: CSALRGSSNTGELFF; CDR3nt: TGCAGTGCTTTGAGGGGCTCCTCGAACACCGGGGAGCTGTTTTTT
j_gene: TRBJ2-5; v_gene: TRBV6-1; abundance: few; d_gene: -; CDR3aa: CASQGPNGETQYF; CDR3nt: TGTGCCAGCCAGGGCCCCAACGGGGAGACCCAGTACTTC
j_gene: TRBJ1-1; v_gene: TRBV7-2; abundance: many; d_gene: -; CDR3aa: CASSLRLEAFF; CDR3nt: TGTGCCAGCAGCTTAAGGCTGGAAGCTTTCTTT
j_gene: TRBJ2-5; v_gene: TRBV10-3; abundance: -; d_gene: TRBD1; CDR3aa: CAISATDRAQETQYF; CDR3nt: TGTGCCATCAGTGCCACGGACAGGGCCCAAGAGACCCAGTACTTC
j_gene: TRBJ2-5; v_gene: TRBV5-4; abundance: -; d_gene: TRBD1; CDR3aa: CASSVSGTGEETQYF; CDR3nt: TGTGCCAGCAGCGTTTCCGGGACAGGGGAAGAGACCCAGTACTTC
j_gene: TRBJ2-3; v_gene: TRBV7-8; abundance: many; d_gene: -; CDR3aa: CASSEWSFRGTDTQYF; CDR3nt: TGTGCCAGCAGCGAGTGGTCGTTCCGTGGCACAGATACGCAGTATTTT
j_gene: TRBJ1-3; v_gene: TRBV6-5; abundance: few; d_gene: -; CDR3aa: CASSYPSNSGNTIYF; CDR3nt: TGTGCCAGCAGTTACCCCAGCAACTCTGGAAACACCATATATTTT
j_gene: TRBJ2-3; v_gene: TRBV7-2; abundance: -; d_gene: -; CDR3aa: CASSPVTLLEDTQYF; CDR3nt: TGTGCCAGCAGCCCCGTTACATTATTGGAAGATACGCAGTATTTT
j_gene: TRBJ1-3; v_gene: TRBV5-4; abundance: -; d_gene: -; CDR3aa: CASSLDISPNTIYF; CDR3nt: TGTGCCAGCAGCCTCGACATTAGTCCAAACACCATATATTTT
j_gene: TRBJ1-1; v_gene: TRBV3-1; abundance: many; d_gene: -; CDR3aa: CAVGSRPNTEAFF; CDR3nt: TGTGCCGTGGGCAGCAGGCCGAACACTGAAGCTTTCTTT
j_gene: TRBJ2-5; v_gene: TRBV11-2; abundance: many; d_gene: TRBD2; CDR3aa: CASSDRLAGKETQYF; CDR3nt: TGTGCCAGCAGCGACCGACTAGCGGGCAAAGAGACCCAGTACTTC
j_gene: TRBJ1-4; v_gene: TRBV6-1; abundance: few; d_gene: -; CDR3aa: CASGGSGNEKLFF; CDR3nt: TGTGCCAGCGGCGGGTCAGGGAATGAAAAACTGTTTTTT
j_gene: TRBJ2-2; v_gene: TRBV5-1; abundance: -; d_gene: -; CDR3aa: CASSIGPGPPTGELFF; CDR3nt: TGCGCCAGCAGCATTGGCCCGGGACCTCCGACCGGGGAGCTGTTTTTT
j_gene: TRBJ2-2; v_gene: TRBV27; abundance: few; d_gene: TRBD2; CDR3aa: CASSLGTSNGGLFF; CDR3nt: TGTGCCAGCAGTTTGGGGACTAGCAATGGGGGGCTGTTTTTT
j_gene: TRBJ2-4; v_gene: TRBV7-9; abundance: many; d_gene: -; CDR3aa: CASSQDSAGNIQYF; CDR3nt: TGTGCCAGCAGCCAAGACAGTGCGGGAAACATTCAGTACTTC
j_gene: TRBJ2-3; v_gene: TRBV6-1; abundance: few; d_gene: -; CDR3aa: CASSPRGQGRQYF; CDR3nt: TGTGCCAGCAGCCCCCGAGGCCAGGGTCGCCAGTATTTT
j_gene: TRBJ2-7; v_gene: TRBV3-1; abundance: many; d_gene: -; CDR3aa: CASSQTGRFNEQYF; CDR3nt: TGTGCCAGCAGCCAGACAGGGAGGTTTAACGAGCAGTACTTC
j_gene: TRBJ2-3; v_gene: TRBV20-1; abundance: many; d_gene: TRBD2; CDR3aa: CSARDTGGPDTQYF; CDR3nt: TGCAGTGCTAGAGATACGGGGGGGCCAGATACGCAGTATTTT
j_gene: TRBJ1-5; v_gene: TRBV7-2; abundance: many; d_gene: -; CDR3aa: CASSSFSDQPQHF; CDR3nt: TGTGCCAGCAGCTCCTTTAGCGACCAGCCCCAGCATTTT
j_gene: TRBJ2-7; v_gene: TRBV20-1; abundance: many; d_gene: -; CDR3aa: CSADDNYEQYF; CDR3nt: TGCAGTGCTGATGACAACTACGAGCAGTACTTC
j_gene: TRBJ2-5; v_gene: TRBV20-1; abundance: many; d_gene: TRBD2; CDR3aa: CSATPTSGGEETQYF; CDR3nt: TGCAGTGCTACCCCCACTAGCGGGGGAGAAGAGACCCAGTACTTC
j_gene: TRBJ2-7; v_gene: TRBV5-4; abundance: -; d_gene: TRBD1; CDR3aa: CASSPDRVIEQYF; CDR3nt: TGTGCCAGCAGCCCGGACAGGGTAATCGAGCAGTACTTC
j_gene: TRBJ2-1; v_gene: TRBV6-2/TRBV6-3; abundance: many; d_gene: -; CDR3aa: CASSSRHNEQFF; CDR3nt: TGTGCCAGCAGTTCCCGACACAATGAGCAGTTCTTC
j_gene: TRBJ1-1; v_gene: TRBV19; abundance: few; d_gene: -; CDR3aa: CASSPREVNTEAFF; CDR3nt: TGTGCCAGTAGTCCCAGGGAGGTAAACACTGAAGCTTTCTTT
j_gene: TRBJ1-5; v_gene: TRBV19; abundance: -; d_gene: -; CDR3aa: CASSMEPFNQPQHF; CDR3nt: TGTGCCAGTAGTATGGAACCGTTCAATCAGCCCCAGCATTTT
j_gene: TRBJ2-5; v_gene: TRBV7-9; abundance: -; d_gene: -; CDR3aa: CASSLARDFQYF; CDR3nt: TGTGCCAGCAGCTTAGCGCGAGATTTCCAGTACTTC
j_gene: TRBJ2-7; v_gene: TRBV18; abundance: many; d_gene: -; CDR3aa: CASSPDIYEQYF; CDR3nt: TGTGCCAGCTCACCTGATATTTACGAGCAGTACTTC